Listed here are 5 T cell receptor beta chains from one sample, sequenced in a study of T cells in women clearing cervical HPV infection. Sequenced by immunoSEQ multiplex PCR; TCRdb stores in-frame clones only, minus some. This listing includes tens of thousands of clones. Sequenced material: blood buffy coat. Every receptor here comes from a woman aged 18 to 75 with a cervical HPV16 infection that either progressed to CIN3+ or cleared (not recorded which).

As to this clone: Read coverage stops 3 residues before the CDR3 terminus; the germline J gene supplies the remainder. The chain joins TRBV10-3 to TRBJ1-2, with 7 bases matching TRBD1. Germline V lookup: CDR1 ENHRY, CDR2 SYGVKD. The CDR3 loop spans 17 amino acids. The part of the CDR3 DNA that was read is TGTGCCATCAGTGAGTCGGGCTCCGACAGGGCCACTTCGGGC. This sequence encodes CAISESGSDRATSG. In full, the CDR3 reads CAISESGSDRATSGYTF.

Turning to this clone: The read ends 3 residues early relative to the CDR3; the germline J gene fills the gap. The gene calls are TRBV2 and TRBJ1-6; D is possibly TRBD1 (5 bases). V lost 3 bases and J lost 7, with 13 bases in between. The germline V gene encodes CDR1 SNHLY and CDR2 FYNNEI. CDR3 length equals 15 residues. CDR3 amino acids: CASSDQGSRNSPLHF. The part of the CDR3 DNA that was read is TGTGCCAGCAGTGACCAGGGCAGCCGAAATTCACCC.

Notes on this clone: The read ends 3 residues early relative to the CDR3; the germline J gene fills the gap. The rearrangement links TRBV19 to TRBJ2-2, with 9 bases matching TRBD1. The V and J ends lost 2 bases and 1 base, in that order; junction bases with no gene match: 2. The CDR3 has 16 amino acids. Germline V lookup: CDR1 LNHDA, CDR2 SQIVND (reference sequence). The CDR3 here is CASSIMGQGNTGELFF. The DNA read from the CDR3 is TGTGCCAGTAGTATAATGGGACAGGGGAACACCGGGGAG.

The CDR3 is CASSDSQGAHNEQFF. The part of the CDR3 DNA that was read is TGTGCCAGCAGTGACTCACAGGGGGCGCACAATGAG. The chain recombines TRBV6-4 with TRBJ2-1; 9 bases match TRBD1. The missing CDR3 end, 3 residues past where the read stops, is filled in from the germline J gene. The germline V gene has CDR1 MRHNA and CDR2 SNTAGT. The CDR3 totals 15 residues. Unmatched junction bases numbered 2, after V lost 0 bases and J lost 5 bases.

To note about this clone: Read coverage stops 3 residues before the CDR3 terminus; the germline J gene supplies the remainder. The V gene is TRBV2, the J gene TRBJ1-4; possible D gene TRBD1, 5 bases. Per germline, CDR1 SNHLY and CDR2 FYNNEI. V lost 5 bases and J 4 bases, leaving 14 bases between the germline ends. The CDR3 consists of 15 residues. This chain's CDR3 is CASSPQGIGNEKLFF. The CDR3 DNA, read in part, is TGTGCCAGCAGTCCGCAGGGCATCGGTAATGAAAAA.